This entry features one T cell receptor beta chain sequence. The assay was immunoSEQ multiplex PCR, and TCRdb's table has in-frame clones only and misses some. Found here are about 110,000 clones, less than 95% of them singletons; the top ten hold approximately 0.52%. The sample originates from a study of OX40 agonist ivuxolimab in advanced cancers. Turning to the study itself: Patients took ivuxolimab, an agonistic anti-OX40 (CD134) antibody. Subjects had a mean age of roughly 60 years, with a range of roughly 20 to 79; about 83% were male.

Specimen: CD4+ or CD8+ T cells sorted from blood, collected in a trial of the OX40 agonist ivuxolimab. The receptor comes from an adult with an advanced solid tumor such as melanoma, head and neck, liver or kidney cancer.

Here the CDR3 reads CASSLESGGPAGEQFF. DNA for the CDR3: TGTGCCAGCAGCTTAGAGTCGGGGGGACCAGCGGGTGAGCAGTTCTTC. The rearrangement uses TRBV7-9 and TRBJ2-1; 7 nucleotides line up with TRBD2. The CDR3 is made up of 16 amino acids. Losses at the gene ends were 1 base for V and 9 bases for J; bases not matched to a gene: 12. Germline lookup yields CDR1 SEHNR and CDR2 FQNEAQ (reference sequence).